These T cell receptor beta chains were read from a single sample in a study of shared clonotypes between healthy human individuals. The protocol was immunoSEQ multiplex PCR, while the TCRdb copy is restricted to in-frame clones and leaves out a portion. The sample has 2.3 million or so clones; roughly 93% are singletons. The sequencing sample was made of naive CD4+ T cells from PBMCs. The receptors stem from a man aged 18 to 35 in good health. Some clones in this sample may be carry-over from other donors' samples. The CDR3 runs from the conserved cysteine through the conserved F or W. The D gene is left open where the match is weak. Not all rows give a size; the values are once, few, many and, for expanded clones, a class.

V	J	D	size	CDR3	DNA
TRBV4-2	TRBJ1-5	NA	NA	CASSQEYGSGQPQHF	TGTGCCAGCAGCCAAGAATACGGGAGTGGCCAGCCCCAGCATTTT
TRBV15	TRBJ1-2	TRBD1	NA	CATSRATQGEWGYTF	TGTGCCACCAGCAGAGCTACCCAGGGGGAGTGGGGCTACACCTTC
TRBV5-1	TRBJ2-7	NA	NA	CASSLGPSSYEQYF	TGCGCCAGCAGCTTGGGCCCAAGCTCCTACGAGCAGTACTTC
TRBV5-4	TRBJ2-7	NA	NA	CASSQIERAPYEQYF	TGTGCCAGCAGCCAGATTGAGAGGGCGCCCTACGAGCAGTACTTC
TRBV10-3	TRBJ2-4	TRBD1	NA	CASRAFDRGDIQYF	TGTGCCTCTCGGGCCTTTGACAGGGGAGACATTCAGTACTTC
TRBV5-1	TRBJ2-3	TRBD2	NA	CASSTLAGGSDTQYF	TGCGCCAGCAGCACCCTAGCGGGAGGGTCAGATACGCAGTATTTT
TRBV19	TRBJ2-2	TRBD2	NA	CASSSNSGRGNTGELFF	TGTGCCAGTAGTAGTAATAGCGGGAGAGGGAACACCGGGGAGCTGTTTTTT
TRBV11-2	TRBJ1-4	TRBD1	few	CASSQRQGDEKLFF	TGTGCCAGCAGCCAAAGACAGGGAGATGAAAAACTGTTTTTT
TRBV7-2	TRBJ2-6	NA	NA	CASSLVGALGANVLTF	TGTGCCAGCAGCTTAGTGGGGGCGCTGGGGGCCAACGTCCTGACTTTC
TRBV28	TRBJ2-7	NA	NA	CASSYVTTRGYEQYF	TGTGCCAGCAGTTATGTCACGACGAGAGGCTACGAGCAGTACTTC
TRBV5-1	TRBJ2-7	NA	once	CASSRTVSSYEQYF	TGCGCCAGCAGCAGGACTGTCAGCTCCTACGAGCAGTACTTC
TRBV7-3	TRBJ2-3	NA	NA	CASSSVPGDTQYF	TGTGCCAGCAGCTCGGTACCGGGGGATACGCAGTATTTT
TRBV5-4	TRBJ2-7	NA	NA	CASSPQGGTAAYEQYF	TGTGCCAGCAGCCCCCAGGGGGGGACGGCTGCCTACGAGCAGTACTTC
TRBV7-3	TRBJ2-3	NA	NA	CASSLQASTDTQYF	TGTGCCAGCAGCTTACAGGCCTCCACAGATACGCAGTATTTT
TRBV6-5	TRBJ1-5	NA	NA	CASSYSGLSNQPQHF	TGTGCCAGCAGTTACTCGGGGCTTAGCAATCAGCCCCAGCATTTT
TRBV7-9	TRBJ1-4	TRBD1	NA	CASSQGQGNEKLFF	TGCGCCAGCAGCCAAGGACAGGGTAATGAAAAACTGTTTTTT
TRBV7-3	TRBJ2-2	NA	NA	CASSLTGSTGELFF	TGTGCCAGCAGCTTAACGGGGTCCACCGGGGAGCTGTTTTTT
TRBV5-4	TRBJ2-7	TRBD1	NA	CASSEGQGIYEQYF	TGTGCCAGCAGTGAAGGACAGGGGATCTACGAGCAGTACTTC
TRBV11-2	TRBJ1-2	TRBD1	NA	CASSLDRQGGYTF	TGTGCCAGCAGCTTAGATCGACAGGGAGGCTACACCTTC
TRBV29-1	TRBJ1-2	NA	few	CSVGRGPYGYTF	TGCAGCGTTGGAAGGGGACCTTATGGCTACACCTTC
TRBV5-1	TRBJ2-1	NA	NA	CASSLDSSYNEQFF	TGCGCCAGCAGCTTGGATAGCTCCTACAATGAGCAGTTCTTC
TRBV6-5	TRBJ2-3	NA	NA	CASSYIHGVTDTQYF	TGTGCCAGCAGTTACATCCACGGTGTGACAGATACGCAGTATTTT
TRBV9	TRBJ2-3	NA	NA	CASTFREQGSDTQYF	TGTGCCAGCACCTTCCGAGAGCAGGGGTCAGATACGCAGTATTTT
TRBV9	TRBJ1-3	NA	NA	CASSVGPLSGNTIYF	TGTGCCAGCAGCGTCGGGCCCCTCTCTGGAAACACCATATATTTT
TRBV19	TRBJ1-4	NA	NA	CASSIGRRRANEKLFF	TGTGCCAGTAGTATAGGGCGGCGCAGGGCTAATGAAAAACTGTTTTTT
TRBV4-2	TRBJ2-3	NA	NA	CASSQGAGNLDTQYF	TGTGCCAGCAGCCAAGGGGCAGGGAATTTGGATACGCAGTATTTT
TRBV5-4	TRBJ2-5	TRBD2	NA	CASSSSASGSLETQYF	TGTGCCAGCAGCTCATCGGCTAGCGGGAGTCTAGAGACCCAGTACTTC
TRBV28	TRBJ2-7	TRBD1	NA	CASSLGTGQNEQYF	TGTGCCAGCAGTTTGGGGACAGGGCAGAACGAGCAGTACTTC
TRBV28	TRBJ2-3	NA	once	CASSPSGGGDTQYF	TGTGCCAGCAGCCCGAGCGGAGGAGGGGATACGCAGTATTTT
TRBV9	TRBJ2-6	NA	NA	CASRASGANVLTF	TGTGCCAGCAGGGCTTCTGGGGCCAACGTCCTGACTTTC
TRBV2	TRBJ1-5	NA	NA	CATRQTNQPQHF	TGTGCCACCCGACAGACCAATCAGCCCCAGCATTTT
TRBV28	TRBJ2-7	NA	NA	CASRPSGLSSYEQYF	TGTGCCAGCAGACCAAGCGGCCTCAGCTCCTACGAGCAGTACTTC
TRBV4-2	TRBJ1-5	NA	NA	CASSLEGGSNQPQHF	TGTGCCAGCAGCCTCGAGGGGGGGAGCAATCAGCCCCAGCATTTT
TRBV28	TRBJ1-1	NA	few	CASSGGDTEAFF	TGTGCCAGCAGTGGGGGGGACACTGAAGCTTTCTTT
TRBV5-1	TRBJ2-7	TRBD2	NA	CASSFNLLAGGGSYEQYF	TGCGCCAGCAGCTTTAATCTACTAGCGGGAGGAGGTTCCTACGAGCAGTACTTC
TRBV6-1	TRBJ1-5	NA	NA	CASRPLWGKEAQHF	TGTGCCAGCAGACCCCTCTGGGGGAAAGAGGCCCAGCATTTT
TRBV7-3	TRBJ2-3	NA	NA	CASSLTLADTQYF	TGTGCCAGCAGCCTGACACTCGCAGATACGCAGTATTTT
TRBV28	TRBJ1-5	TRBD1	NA	CASSSGRTGGRQPQHF	TGTGCCAGCAGCTCCGGAAGGACAGGGGGTCGGCAGCCCCAGCATTTT
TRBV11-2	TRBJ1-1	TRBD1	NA	CASSFRTGDTEAFF	TGTGCCAGCAGCTTTAGGACAGGGGACACTGAAGCTTTCTTT
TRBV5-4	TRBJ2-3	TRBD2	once	CASSLISGRTDTQYF	TGTGCCAGCAGCTTGATCAGCGGGAGGACAGATACGCAGTATTTT
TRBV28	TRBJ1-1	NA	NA	CASRPLRGADTEAFF	TGTGCCAGCAGACCTCTTCGGGGCGCGGACACTGAAGCTTTCTTT
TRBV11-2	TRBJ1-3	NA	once	CASSRTLGNTIYF	TGTGCCAGCAGCCGGACACTGGGAAACACCATATATTTT
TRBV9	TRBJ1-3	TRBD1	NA	CASSVGQPGNTIYF	TGTGCCAGCAGCGTGGGACAGCCGGGAAACACCATATATTTT
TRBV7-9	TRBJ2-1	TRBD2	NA	CASAWTSGRDRNEQFF	TGTGCCAGCGCATGGACTAGCGGGAGGGATCGCAATGAGCAGTTCTTC
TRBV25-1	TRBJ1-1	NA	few	CASSEYGPKNTEAFF	TGTGCCAGCAGTGAATACGGGCCGAAGAACACTGAAGCTTTCTTT
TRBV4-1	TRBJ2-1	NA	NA	CASSRLGLYNEQFF	TGCGCCAGCAGCCGCCTAGGACTGTACAATGAGCAGTTCTTC
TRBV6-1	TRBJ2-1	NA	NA	CASSETRAEISYNEQFF	TGTGCCAGCAGTGAGACCAGAGCGGAAATCTCCTACAATGAGCAGTTCTTC
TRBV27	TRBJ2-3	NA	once	CASSYGKSTDTQYF	TGTGCCAGCAGCTACGGGAAGAGCACAGATACGCAGTATTTT
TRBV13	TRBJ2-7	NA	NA	CASSLDGGRDEQYF	TGTGCCAGCAGCTTGGATGGAGGGCGTGACGAGCAGTACTTC
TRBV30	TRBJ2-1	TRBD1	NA	CAWSPGTGRDNEQFF	TGTGCCTGGAGTCCCGGGACAGGTCGTGACAATGAGCAGTTCTTC
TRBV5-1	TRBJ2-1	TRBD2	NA	CASSLGTSGRAAYNEQFF	TGCGCCAGCAGCTTGGGGACTAGCGGGAGGGCAGCATACAATGAGCAGTTCTTC
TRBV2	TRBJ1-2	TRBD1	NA	CASSGLVMTGSGYGYTF	TGTGCCAGCAGTGGATTAGTTATGACAGGGAGTGGCTATGGCTACACCTTC
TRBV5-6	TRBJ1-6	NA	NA	CASSLGTVNSPLHF	TGTGCCAGCAGCCTCGGGACGGTTAATTCACCCCTCCACTTT
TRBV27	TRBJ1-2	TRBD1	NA	CATLPQGASNGYTF	TGTGCCACCTTACCCCAGGGGGCAAGTAATGGCTACACCTTC
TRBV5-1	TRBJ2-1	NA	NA	CASSLGGNTYNEQFF	TGCGCCAGCAGCTTGGGTGGGAACACCTACAATGAGCAGTTCTTC
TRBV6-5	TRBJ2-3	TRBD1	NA	CASSVSGGGTDTQYF	TGTGCCAGCAGTGTATCAGGGGGCGGGACAGATACGCAGTATTTT
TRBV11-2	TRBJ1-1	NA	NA	CASSLVKGPNTEAFF	TGTGCCAGCAGCTTAGTAAAGGGGCCGAACACTGAAGCTTTCTTT
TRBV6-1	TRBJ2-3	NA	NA	CASKQEVGTDTQYF	TGTGCCAGCAAACAGGAGGTGGGCACAGATACGCAGTATTTT
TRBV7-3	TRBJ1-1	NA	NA	CASSSPGQGNTEAFF	TGTGCCAGCAGCTCCCCCGGGCAGGGGAACACTGAAGCTTTCTTT
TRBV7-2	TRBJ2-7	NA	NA	CASSRQGLSSYEQYF	TGTGCCAGCAGCCGGCAGGGGCTGAGCTCCTACGAGCAGTACTTC